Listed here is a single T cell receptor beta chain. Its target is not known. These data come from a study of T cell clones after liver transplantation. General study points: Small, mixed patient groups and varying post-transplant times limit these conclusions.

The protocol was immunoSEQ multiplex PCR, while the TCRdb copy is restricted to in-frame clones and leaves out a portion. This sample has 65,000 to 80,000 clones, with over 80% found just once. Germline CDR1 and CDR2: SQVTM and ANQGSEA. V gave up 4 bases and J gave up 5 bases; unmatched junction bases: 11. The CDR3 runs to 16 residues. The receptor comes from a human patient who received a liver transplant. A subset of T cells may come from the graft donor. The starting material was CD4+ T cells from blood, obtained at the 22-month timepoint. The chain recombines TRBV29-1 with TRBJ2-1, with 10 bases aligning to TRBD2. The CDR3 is CSVVLAGETFDNEQFF. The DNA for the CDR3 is TGCAGCGTTGTCCTAGCGGGGGAGACATTTGACAATGAGCAGTTCTTC.